This T cell receptor (beta chain) was sequenced in a study of shared clonotypes between healthy human individuals (TCRdb year 2020). In terms of the full investigation: A few men and a couple of women, aged 18 to 49 years, made up the cohort. Different laboratories and diverse techniques were used to prepare libraries and sequence TCR repertoires, to increase sequencing depth and limit assay-specific biases. Blood TCR repertoires of about five healthy adults were deeply sequenced to estimate repertoire size and the extent of clonotype sharing between individuals. Each donor's leukapheresis produced roughly between roughly 0.9 and 9 billion PBMCs. For each donor, CD4 naive and CD4 memory were each given three plates, CD8 naive was given two plates, and CD8 memory was given one plate. The study at large found these results: Incomplete sequencing was indicated by rarefaction of sorted-subset datasets, despite the large sequencing depth. Sampling was limited to blood, and TCR repertoires in tissue likely differ from TCR repertoires in blood. Naive subsets generally had larger estimated clonotype richness than memory subsets did. Clonotypes shared by all four sorted-subset donors showed higher generation probabilities than non-shared clonotypes. Because the study included a small number of donors, the genetic and exposure-history diversity represented was limited. When several donors were compared, the shared fraction of clonotypes was 5% to 6.5% for naive CD4, approximately 3.3% for naive CD8, 2.3% for memory CD4, and 0.35% to 0.4% for memory CD8. Pairwise subsampling led to the expectation that sequencing depth would affect the degree of clonotype sharing among donors.

Notes on this clone: No antigen is known for it. The record has no base qualities; no much larger clone is one base away.

Using the deep immunoSEQ assay, multiplex PCR amplified TCR CDR3 regions from genomic DNA. For each cell subset, the extracted genomic DNA was distributed evenly across all wells of several immunoSEQ 96-well plates, and each plate served as one replicate. For sorted subsets, each replicate PCR was loaded with about 200 ng genomic DNA, equivalent to some 31,000 T cell genomes. Purified libraries were quantified with a Qubit 3.0 fluorometer, sized on a Bioanalyzer 2100, and re-quantified with the KAPA Library Quantification kit. A separate single-read 150-cycle Illumina NextSeq 550 flow cell was used to sequence each immunoSEQ 96-well plate. The source study handled its data this way. Because the immunoSEQ output held only junctional sequences and lacked quality scores, the filtering could not match the filtering applied to full-length reads. To assign V/J genes and CDR3, sequences were annotated using PyIR, a Python wrapper for IgBLAST v1.9, with IMGT germline references. Reads were removed for weak V/J assignments (E-value above 1e-6), missing CDR3, stop codons, out-of-frame junctions, or ambiguous translated residues. V3J clonotypes were defined as sequences sharing an identical inferred V gene, J gene, and CDR3 amino acid sequence. Percentage overlap between repertoires was calculated by dividing the number of shared unique clonotypes by the size of the smaller repertoire. Repertoire richness was assessed with RTK rarefaction, the Chao1 estimator, and Recon v2.1 estimates of unobserved clonotypes. Generation probabilities for all TCRbeta clonotypes obtained by the gDNA method from several donors were computed using OLGA. This immuneACCESS table, as held by TCRdb, lists in-frame sequences with V and J called but not all clones. Of the missing ones, under half trace to an unresolved V gene in checked studies; the others have no known cause. For V, J and clone size, that table is used; D and trimming come from the DNA. For this sample there are a few hundred thousand clones; about 95% appear just once. The ten largest clones take up about 0.11% of the sample.

The germline V gene yields KGHSH for CDR1 and LQKENI for CDR2. There are 12 amino acids in the CDR3, from cysteine to phenylalanine inclusive. Only the CDR3 part of the read is kept: 36 bases, read in frame from the first base. V loses 3 bases, J loses 5 bases, and the germline ends lie 5 bases apart. CD8 naive samples consisted of CD45RO-negative cells that were positively selected for CCR7, yielding a CD45RA+CCR7+ population without TemRA cells. Donors were healthy HIV-negative adults with no recently reported acute infections or vaccinations. Every donor was a Caucasian adult residing in Nashville, Tennessee, USA. After blood collection by leukapheresis, PBMCs were isolated using Ficoll-Histopaque density gradient centrifugation and then cryopreserved in the vapor phase of liquid nitrogen. Purity and quantity of every magnetically sorted T cell population were checked by analytical flow cytometry. Genomic DNA was isolated from each sorted fraction and quantified by UV absorbance on a Nanodrop 2000c.

This TCR derives from a young woman in good health. The material sequenced was naive CD8+ T cells sorted from blood. In the paper's terms, the cell subset or site label means: CD45RA+CCR7+. The chain joins TRBV18 to TRBJ2-1; the D gene identity is not certain. The CDR3 sequence is CASSPLDNEQFF. The DNA reads TGTGCCAGCTCACCTTTGGACAATGAGCAGTTCTTC.